This is a list of T cell receptor beta chains from one sample in a study of T cell responses to AZD1222 COVID-19 vaccine. The assay was immunoSEQ multiplex PCR, and TCRdb's table has in-frame clones only and misses some. The sample includes 150,000 or so clones, nearly 90% of them seen just once. The material was peripheral blood, obtained on day 0 of AZD1222 vaccination. Receptors originate from an adult in good health. Each CDR3 is given with its conserved first and last residue. The D gene is left open where the match is weak. For some rows the clone size is stated as once, few or many, or as a class when expanded; others skip it.

TRBJ2-3 | - | - | TRBV19 | CASRAGGTQYF | TGTGCCAGTAGAGCGGGTGGTACGCAGTATTTT
TRBJ1-1 | - | - | TRBV3-1/TRBV3-2 | CASSQSNTEAFF | TGTGCCAGCAGCCAATCCAACACTGAAGCTTTCTTT
TRBJ1-3 | - | - | TRBV6-5 | CASRQGSSGNTIYF | TGTGCCAGCAGACAGGGAAGCTCTGGAAACACCATATATTTT
TRBJ2-1 | TRBD1 | - | TRBV3-1/TRBV3-2 | CASSLPGQGYNEQFF | TGTGCCAGCAGCTTGCCCGGACAGGGCTACAATGAGCAGTTCTTC
TRBJ1-2 | - | - | TRBV5-1 | CASSFSANYGYTF | TGCGCCAGCAGCTTTAGTGCTAACTATGGCTACACCTTC
TRBJ2-1 | - | - | TRBV5-8 | CASSLGGNSYNEQFF | TGTGCCAGCAGCTTAGGCGGGAACTCCTACAATGAGCAGTTCTTC
TRBJ2-1 | - | - | TRBV29-1 | CSVDLWDNEQFF | TGCAGCGTTGATTTGTGGGACAATGAGCAGTTCTTC
TRBJ1-5 | TRBD1 | once | TRBV28 | CAIGTDNQPQHF | TGTGCCATCGGGACAGACAATCAGCCCCAGCATTTT
TRBJ1-2 | TRBD1 | - | TRBV5-1 | CASSLRQGVDYGYTF | TGCGCCAGCAGCTTGAGGCAGGGGGTTGACTATGGCTACACCTTC
TRBJ2-5 | - | - | TRBV5-1 | CASSLGEQETQYF | TGCGCCAGCAGCTTAGGGGAACAAGAGACCCAGTACTTC
TRBJ1-1 | TRBD1 | - | TRBV25-1 | CASSEPRQGDTEAFF | TGTGCCAGCAGTGAGCCGAGACAGGGTGACACTGAAGCTTTCTTT
TRBJ1-1 | - | - | TRBV9 | CASSGGNRKSGTEAFF | TGTGCCAGCAGCGGAGGGAACCGCAAATCGGGCACTGAAGCTTTCTTT
TRBJ1-5 | - | - | TRBV6-5 | CASSYRGEPQHF | TGTGCCAGCAGTTACCGGGGGGAGCCCCAGCATTTT
TRBJ1-6 | TRBD1 | - | TRBV5-1 | CASSSTGSLNSNSPLHF | TGCGCCAGCAGCTCGACAGGGAGTTTGAATAGTAATTCACCCCTCCACTTT
TRBJ1-5 | TRBD1 | - | TRBV7-2 | CASSLGSVGQGPQHF | TGTGCCAGCAGCTTAGGGTCCGTGGGACAGGGTCCCCAGCATTTT
TRBJ1-2 | - | - | TRBV5-8 | CASSPRGPERAYWGYTF | TGTGCCAGCAGCCCTAGGGGCCCAGAGAGGGCTTATTGGGGCTACACCTTC
TRBJ2-3 | - | - | TRBV5-6 | CASSLNGWGIDTQYF | TGTGCCAGCAGCTTGAACGGGTGGGGGATAGATACGCAGTATTTT
TRBJ1-5 | - | - | TRBV27 | CASSPRAGQPQHF | TGTGCCAGCAGCCCACGTGCGGGACAGCCCCAGCATTTT
TRBJ2-7 | - | - | TRBV18 | CASSPLGSYEQYF | TGTGCCAGCTCACCACTCGGGTCCTACGAGCAGTACTTC
TRBJ2-1 | - | - | TRBV6-5 | CASSLGARYYNEQFF | TGTGCCAGCAGTCTGGGGGCCAGATATTACAATGAGCAGTTCTTC
TRBJ2-1 | TRBD2 | - | TRBV24-1 | CATSVKAGAYNEQFF | TGTGCCACCAGTGTTAAAGCGGGAGCCTACAATGAGCAGTTCTTC
TRBJ2-1 | TRBD2 | - | TRBV12-5 | CASGLGGLADYNEQFF | TGTGCTAGTGGTTTAGGGGGACTAGCGGATTACAATGAGCAGTTCTTC
TRBJ1-3 | - | - | TRBV5-1 | CASSLQGTSSGNTIYF | TGCGCCAGCAGCTTGCAGGGTACCAGCTCTGGAAACACCATATATTTT
TRBJ1-6 | - | - | TRBV5-1 | CASSLPDRDNSPLHF | TGCGCCAGCAGCTTACCTGACAGAGATAATTCACCCCTCCACTTT
TRBJ1-2 | TRBD1 | once | TRBV24-1 | CATSDLARGHGYTF | TGTGCCACCAGTGATTTGGCCAGGGGGCATGGCTACACCTTC
TRBJ2-7 | - | few | TRBV7-9 | CASSSREDMVYEQYF | TGTGCCAGCAGCAGCAGAGAAGATATGGTCTACGAGCAGTACTTC
TRBJ2-1 | TRBD1 | few | TRBV6-4 | CASSAGTGEYNEQFF | TGTGCCAGCAGCGCCGGGACAGGAGAATACAATGAGCAGTTCTTC
TRBJ2-1 | TRBD2 | - | TRBV5-1 | CASSLGASGRFEQFF | TGCGCCAGCAGCTTGGGGGCTAGCGGGAGATTTGAGCAGTTCTTC
TRBJ2-3 | - | - | TRBV6-6 | CASSSGGADTQYF | TGTGCCAGCAGTTCCGGGGGAGCGGATACGCAGTATTTT
TRBJ1-6 | - | - | TRBV2 | CASSVRAGPYNSPLHF | TGTGCCAGCAGTGTAAGGGCGGGACCCTATAATTCACCCCTCCACTTT
TRBJ2-7 | - | - | TRBV18 | CASSPRISSVAANDEQYF | TGTGCCAGCTCACCACGAATTTCTTCGGTAGCCGCTAACGACGAGCAGTACTTC
TRBJ1-5 | - | - | TRBV5-1 | CASSLGTNSNQPQHF | TGCGCCAGCAGCTTGGGGACGAATAGCAATCAGCCCCAGCATTTT
TRBJ2-2 | TRBD1 | - | TRBV18 | CASSPSYRGSTGELFF | TGTGCCAGCTCACCATCGTACAGGGGGTCTACCGGGGAGCTGTTTTTT
TRBJ1-5 | - | - | TRBV19 | CASSTRGSGNQPQHF | TGTGCCAGTAGTACCCGGGGGAGCGGCAATCAGCCCCAGCATTTT
TRBJ2-1 | - | few | TRBV6-4 | CASSPRDEGGNEQFF | TGTGCCAGCAGCCCAAGGGACGAGGGAGGCAATGAGCAGTTCTTC
TRBJ2-1 | TRBD2 | once | TRBV11-3 | CASSIYYGTISYNEQFF | TGTGCCAGCAGCATCTACTACGGGACTATTTCCTACAATGAGCAGTTCTTC
TRBJ1-4 | - | - | TRBV11-2 | CASSERRGEKLFF | TGTGCCAGCAGCGAGAGAAGGGGTGAAAAACTGTTTTTT
TRBJ2-7 | TRBD1 | - | TRBV29-1 | CSVDHRGDSYEQYF | TGCAGCGTTGATCACAGGGGGGACTCCTACGAGCAGTACTTC
TRBJ2-3 | - | - | TRBV11-2 | CASSLFYGSGTDTQYF | TGTGCCAGCAGCTTATTCTACGGGAGTGGAACAGATACGCAGTATTTT
TRBJ1-4 | TRBD1 | - | TRBV5-1 | CASSLAGTGDEKLFF | TGCGCCAGCAGCTTGGCCGGGACAGGGGATGAAAAACTGTTTTTT
TRBJ2-1 | TRBD2 | - | TRBV15 | CATSGGVAEGVGNEQFF | TGTGCCACCAGCGGGGGGGTAGCGGAAGGCGTCGGCAATGAGCAGTTCTTC
TRBJ1-5 | - | - | TRBV6-6 | CASSRTQGPNQPQHF | TGTGCCAGCAGCCGAACCCAGGGACCCAATCAGCCCCAGCATTTT
TRBJ1-3 | - | - | TRBV28 | CASSFTAGNTIYF | TGTGCCAGCAGTTTCACAGCTGGAAACACCATATATTTT
TRBJ1-6 | TRBD1 | - | TRBV2 | CASRGDRARNVNSPLHF | TGTGCCAGCAGGGGGGACAGGGCCCGAAACGTAAATTCACCCCTCCACTTT
TRBJ1-1 | TRBD1 | - | TRBV7-9 | CASSFDNRGWRTEAFF | TGTGCCAGCAGCTTCGATAACAGGGGATGGAGGACTGAAGCTTTCTTT